This TCR beta chain came from a study of T-cell reconstitution after alpha-beta-depleted transplantation in children. General study findings and limits: When one year had passed after transplant, most T-cell counts and diversity came from newly produced T cells.

This clonotype showed up just a few times. Its antigen is unknown. For TCRbeta, the library was prepared with unique molecular identifiers. TCRdb passed the PCR reads through MiXCR, listing each CDR3 protein once. Among roughly 100,000 distinct CDR3 sequences listed, 7.5% to 9% were seen once. The sequence derives from a boy aged 2-9 years with acute lymphoblastic leukemia, due to receive a stem cell transplant. The sequences come from PBMCs, collected before TCRalphabeta/CD19-depleted stem cell transplant.

CDR3 in amino acids: CASSLAAGVAGANVLTF. In DNA form, the CDR3 reads TGTGCCAGCAGCTTAGCGGCGGGGGTGGCCGGGGCCAACGTCCTGACTTTC. The chain is built from TRBV7-9 and TRBJ2-6; 7 positions match TRBD2. Germline V lookup: CDR1 SEHNR, CDR2 FQNEAQ (reference sequence). J gave up 4 bases and V 0 bases, and 6 bases lay outside the gene matches. The CDR3 spans 17 residues.